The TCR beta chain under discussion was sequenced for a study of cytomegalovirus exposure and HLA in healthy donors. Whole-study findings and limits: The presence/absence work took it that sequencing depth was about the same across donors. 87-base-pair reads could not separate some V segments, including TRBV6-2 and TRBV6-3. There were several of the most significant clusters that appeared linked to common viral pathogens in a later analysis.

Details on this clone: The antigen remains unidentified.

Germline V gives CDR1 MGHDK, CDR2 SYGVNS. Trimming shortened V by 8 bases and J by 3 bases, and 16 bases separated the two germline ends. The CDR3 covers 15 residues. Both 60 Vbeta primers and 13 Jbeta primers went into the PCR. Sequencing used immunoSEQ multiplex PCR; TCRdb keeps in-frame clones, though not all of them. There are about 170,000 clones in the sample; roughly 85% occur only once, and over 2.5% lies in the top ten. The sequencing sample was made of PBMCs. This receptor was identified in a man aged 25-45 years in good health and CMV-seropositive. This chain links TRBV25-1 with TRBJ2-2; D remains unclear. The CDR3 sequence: CASLRTGSYTGELFF. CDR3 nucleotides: TGTGCCAGCCTTCGAACCGGGTCTTACACCGGGGAGCTGTTTTTT.